This TCR beta chain was captured in a study of technical replicates of blood from a handful of donors. V trimming: 5 bases; J trimming: 3 bases; junction bases outside the gene matches: 7. The CDR3 loop spans 14 amino acids. The germline gives CDR1 MDHEN, CDR2 SYDVKM. Sequencing was performed with immunoSEQ multiplex PCR; in TCRdb, only in-frame clones are kept and a portion is missing. The sample carries tens of thousands of clones, 93% recorded once. The material sequenced was T cells isolated from PBMCs. This chain uses TRBV28 with TRBJ2-7; 7 bases map to TRBD2. The TCR was taken from a human donor in good health. CDR3 loop: CASSPWGGNYEQYF. DNA for the CDR3: TGTGCCAGCAGTCCGTGGGGGGGGAACTACGAGCAGTACTTC.